Below, 9 T cell receptor beta chains from the same sample are listed, as sequenced in a study of blood T cell repertoires in COVID-19. Method: immunoSEQ multiplex PCR; TCRdb's copy keeps in-frame clones and lacks some. Among 90,000 to 150,000 clones listed, 86% were seen once. Sequencing was done on a sample of peripheral blood. The receptors were sampled from a man in his 70s who had recovered from COVID-19.

V usage is TRBV15 and J usage is TRBJ2-2; weak D call: TRBD1 (5 bases). This CDR3 comprises 14 residues. Per the germline V gene, CDR1 is LNHNV and CDR2 is YYDKDF (reference sequence). The ends were cut back, 5 bases at V and 5 bases at J, with 12 bases in the middle. The CDR3 DNA is TGTGCCACCAGCGGTGGGGCGCGAACCGGGGAGCTGTTTTTT. Its protein product is CATSGGARTGELFF. The full variable domain, in which reference TRBV15 and TRBJ2-2 provide the parts outside the CDR3, is DAMVIQNPRYQVTQFGKPVTLSCSQTLNHNVMYWYQQKSSQAPKLLFHYYDKDFNNEADTPDNFQSRRPNTSFCFLDIRSPGLGDTAMYLCATSGGARTGELFFGEGSRLTVL.

Written as DNA, the CDR3 is TGTGCCAGCAGCTTACAGGTGCGAGAGACCCAGTACTTC. As protein: CASSLQVRETQYF. V is TRBV5-5 and J is TRBJ2-5, with D tentatively TRBD1 (5 bases). Per germline, CDR1 SGHKS and CDR2 YYEKEE (reference sequence). V lost 2 bases and J lost 4, with 9 bases in between. This CDR3 region has 13 residues.

The CDR3 DNA sequence: TGTGCCAGCAGTGGGGCGTCAGGGACAGATACGCAGTATTTT. Its protein is CASSGASGTDTQYF. The chain carries TRBV28 and TRBJ2-3, with D maybe TRBD1 (5 bases). The germline CDR1 and CDR2 sequences are MDHEN and SYDVKM. V gave up 5 bases and J gave up 3 bases, with 12 bases separating them. CDR3 length equals 14 residues. The full variable domain, in which reference TRBV28 and TRBJ2-3 provide the parts outside the CDR3, is DVKVTQSSRYLVKRTGEKVFLECVQDMDHENMFWYRQDPGLGLRLIYFSYDVKMKEKGDIPEGYSVSREKKERFSLILESASTNQTSMYLCASSGASGTDTQYFGPGTRLTVL.

The chain combines TRBV19 with TRBJ1-2; 9 bases are shared with TRBD1. Germline CDR1 reads LNHDA; CDR2 reads SQIVND (reference sequence). V lost 6 bases, J lost 8 bases, and 10 bases stayed unmatched. CDR3 length equals 14 residues. The CDR3 spells CASSIDRGKGGYTF. The CDR3 nucleotides are TGTGCCAGTAGCATCGACAGGGGGAAAGGGGGCTACACCTTC.

The chain couples TRBV18 to TRBJ2-7; D remains ambiguous. V lost 2 bases and J 3 bases, leaving 5 bases between the germline ends. Germline assignment: CDR1 KGHSH and CDR2 LQKENI. This CDR3 is built from 12 residues. The CDR3 loop reads CASSPRLYEQYF. The CDR3 DNA follows: TGTGCCAGCTCACCAAGACTCTACGAGCAGTACTTC.

This clone was recorded a few times. The same CDR3 arises from other DNA sequences in this sample as well. The gene calls are TRBV27 and TRBJ1-3; D may be TRBD1 (5 bases). Germline V CDR1 and CDR2: MNHEY, SMNVEV (reference sequence). With 4 bases removed from V and 1 base from J, the gap between germline ends came to 8 bases. This CDR3 spans 14 amino acids. CDR3 region: CASSSGGSGNTIYF. The CDR3 DNA is TGTGCCAGCAGTTCGGGGGGGTCTGGAAACACCATATATTTT.

The rearrangement uses TRBV5-1 and TRBJ2-2; 9 positions agree with TRBD2. The germline gives CDR1 SGHRS, CDR2 YFSETQ. The V gene end was trimmed by 3 bases and the J gene end by 5 bases; junction bases not matched to a gene: 5. The CDR3 spans 15 residues. CDR3 sequence: CASSSGTSQTGELFF. In DNA form, the CDR3 reads TGCGCCAGCAGCTCTGGGACTAGCCAAACCGGGGAGCTGTTTTTT. The full variable domain, in which reference TRBV5-1 and TRBJ2-2 provide the parts outside the CDR3, is KAGVTQTPRYLIKTRGQQVTLSCSPISGHRSVSWYQQTPGQGLQFLFEYFSETQRNKGNFPGRFSGRQFSNSRSEMNVSTLELGDSALYLCASSSGTSQTGELFFGEGSRLTVL.

The gene calls are TRBV7-2 and TRBJ2-7; 8 bases are shared with TRBD2. Per germline, CDR1 SGHTA and CDR2 FQGNSA. Trimming took 1 base from V and 3 from J; bases not matched to a gene: 11. The CDR3 covers 17 residues. In DNA, the CDR3 is TGTGCCAGCAGCTTAGGCGCACTAGCGGAGACCAACTACGAGCAGTACTTC. Translating it yields CASSLGALAETNYEQYF.

The V call is TRBV5-1, the J call TRBJ1-2; 9 positions agree with TRBD1. The length of the CDR3 is 16 residues. With 3 bases clipped from V and 4 bases from J, the junction kept 10 bases outside the gene matches. Germline V gene lookup returns CDR1 SGHRS and CDR2 YFSETQ. The CDR3 DNA reads TGCGCCAGCAGCTCCCAGCCCGGGACAGGGCCCTATGGCTACACCTTC. Its protein is CASSSQPGTGPYGYTF.